There are a few counts of the clone carrying this TCR beta chain. The TCR beta CDR3 regions underwent amplification using RNA transcripts as the source. First-round RT-PCR with HTBI primers amplified the TCR CDR3 region. TCRdb processed the multiplex PCR reads anew with MiXCR; each CDR3 protein has one entry. The data contain roughly 740,000 distinct CDR3 sequences, about 15% of them singletons. This sample was included in a study of T cells in Graves' hyperthyroidism and ophthalmopathy. Trimming stripped 3 bases from V and 1 base from J, with 13 bases between. The germline V gene encodes CDR1 MGHRA and CDR2 YSYEKL. The CDR3 contains 16 residues.

The sequenced sample was blood. The chain carries TRBV4-1 and TRBJ2-1, with D perhaps matching TRBD2 (6 bases). The receptor's source is a man in his late teens or twenties with Graves' hyperthyroidism. CDR3 nucleotides: TGCGCCAGCAGCCAGCCGGGACTTTCATCCTACAATGAGCAGTTCTTC. Protein: CASSQPGLSSYNEQFF.